This record concerns one TCR beta chain sequence. Its antigen is not identified. Read sequence stops 3 residues before the CDR3 end, and the germline J gene provides the missing end. Measured with immunoSEQ multiplex PCR; TCRdb has only the in-frame clones, and not every one. The listing contains tens of thousands of clones. V lost 4 bases and J 1 base, leaving 8 bases between the germline ends. This CDR3 is 14 amino acids long. Germline CDR1 KGHSH, CDR2 LQKENI. All participants had a single incident cervical HPV16 infection, and prevalent HPV16 infections were excluded. The data originate from a study of T cells in women clearing cervical HPV infection. Study-level results: A classifier using richness and V gene abundances reached an AUC of more than 0.8. CIN3+ cases had significantly higher TCR repertoire richness than controls, but evenness did not differ. It is unknown whether associations predate infection; no effector/memory or HPV-specific sorting.

Sequencing was performed on blood buffy coat. This TCR was recovered from a woman aged 18 to 75 with a cervical HPV16 infection that either progressed to CIN3+ or cleared (not recorded which). V usage is TRBV18 and J usage is TRBJ1-5; D is uncertain. The chain's CDR3 is CASSQSGSNQPQHF. The covered CDR3 bases are TGTGCCAGCTCACAATCAGGAAGCAATCAGCCC.